These 10 T cell receptor beta chains originate from one sample sequenced in a study of T cell repertoires in cytomegalovirus infection. From the reads, TCRdb called clonotypes with MiXCR, one entry per CDR3 protein. The sample records approximately 500,000 distinct CDR3 sequences, around 11% being singletons. The sample comprised PBMCs. These receptors were taken from a human donor in good health (CMV status not recorded). Some clones in this sample may be carry-over from other donors' samples.

This clonotype was detected ten times or more. Here the CDR3 DNA reads TGTGCCAGCAGCGTGGCTACTAGCGGGAGGGCCCTTCAGGGTGCTAATGAGCAGTTCTTC. Its protein product is CASSVATSGRALQGANEQFF. This chain uses TRBV5-5 with TRBJ2-1; TRBD2 agrees at 13 bases. Germline loops: CDR1 SGHKS, CDR2 YYEKEE (reference sequence). This CDR3 has 20 amino acids. V shed 4 bases, J shed 7 bases, and the junction held 20 bases outside the gene matches. The full variable domain, with the rest looked up from reference TRBV5-5 and TRBJ2-1, is DAGVTQSPTHLIKTRGQQVTLRCSPISGHKSVSWYQQVLGQGPQFIFQYYEKEERGRGNFPDRFSARQFPNYSSELNVNALLLGDSALYLCASSVATSGRALQGANEQFFGPGTRLTVL.

This clonotype was counted between two and nine times. This chain joins TRBV20-1 and TRBJ2-7; 9 positions agree with TRBD1. This CDR3 is 14 amino acids long. The V gene's germline CDR1 is DFQATT and CDR2 SNEGSKA (reference sequence). The V gene end was trimmed by 4 bases and the J gene end by 2 bases; junction bases not matched to a gene: 6. In nucleotides, the CDR3 is TGCAGTGCTACCGACAGGGGGTCCCCCTACGAGCAGTACTTC. Translating it yields CSATDRGSPYEQYF.

The sample holds many counts of this clonotype. The CDR3 sequence: CASSSRLAGEGGGEQFF. The DNA of the CDR3 is TGTGCCAGCAGCTCCCGACTAGCGGGAGAGGGGGGCGGTGAGCAGTTCTTC. The chain is built from TRBV7-2 and TRBJ2-1, with 12 bases that match TRBD2. In germline, CDR1 is SGHTA, CDR2 FQGNSA. The CDR3 is made up of 17 amino acids. The V segment lost 4 bases and the J segment 9 bases; nucleotides outside the gene matches: 13.

This clonotype has a handful of counts. This CDR3 reads CASSRLLPRGGRSTSTDTQYF. CDR3 sequence (DNA): TGTGCCAGCAGCCGCCTTCTTCCTCGAGGGGGGAGATCAACTAGCACAGATACGCAGTATTTT. This sequence joins TRBV3-1 and TRBJ2-3; the D call may be TRBD1 or TRBD2 (6 bases each). Trimming removed 4 bases from V and 0 bases from J, with 29 bases in between. The germline gives CDR1 LGHDT, CDR2 YNNKEL (reference sequence). There are 21 residues in the CDR3.

This clonotype turned up a few times. The gene calls are TRBV12-3 or TRBV12-4 and TRBJ2-4; no firm D call. This CDR3 is built from 11 residues. The V and J ends lost 10 bases and 5 bases respectively, with 9 bases between them. CDR3 bases: TGTGCCACTTCGGTAGAAAACATTCAGTACTTC. Translated, it gives CATSVENIQYF.

The J gene is TRBJ1-2, the V gene TRBV20-1; TRBD1 is a possible D gene (5 bases). V was cut by 5 bases and J by 4 bases, with 17 bases left in between. Germline V gene lookup returns CDR1 DFQATT and CDR2 SNEGSKA (reference sequence). CDR3 length: 14 residues. Here the CDR3 reads CSAVGDGLFYGYTF. The CDR3, as DNA: TGCAGTGCTGTCGGGGACGGCCTCTTCTATGGCTACACCTTC.

The chain combines TRBV5-5 with TRBJ2-2; D is perhaps TRBD2 (6 bases). The CDR3 length is 17 residues. V was clipped by 2 bases and J by 6 bases, with 20 bases between them. Germline V gene data show CDR1 as SGHKS and CDR2 as YYEKEE (reference sequence). The CDR3 nucleotides read TGTGCCAGCAGCTTCCAGACCCGGACTAATAGGCCCGGGGAGCTGTTTTTT. This codes for CASSFQTRTNRPGELFF. The variable domain in full, with the rest retrieved from reference TRBV5-5 and TRBJ2-2, is DAGVTQSPTHLIKTRGQQVTLRCSPISGHKSVSWYQQVLGQGPQFIFQYYEKEERGRGNFPDRFSARQFPNYSSELNVNALLLGDSALYLCASSFQTRTNRPGELFFGEGSRLTVL.

At least ten counts were recorded for this clonotype. The gene calls are TRBV19 and TRBJ2-1; D is possibly TRBD1 (6 bases). CDR3 size: 13 residues. With 4 bases removed from V and 3 bases from J, the gap between germline ends came to 7 bases. CDR1 LNHDA and CDR2 SQIVND come from the germline V gene (reference sequence). The CDR3 region is CASSTQGYNEQFF. Here the CDR3 DNA reads TGTGCCAGTAGTACACAGGGCTACAATGAGCAGTTCTTC. The full variable domain, its missing parts supplied by reference TRBV19 and TRBJ2-1, is DGGITQSPKYLFRKEGQNVTLSCEQNLNHDAMYWYRQDPGQGLRLIYYSQIVNDFQKGDIAEGYSVSREKKESFPLTVTSAQKNPTAFYLCASSTQGYNEQFFGPGTRLTVL.

As concerns this clonotype: This may arise from a read error, as a much more abundant clone is one base away. This chain links TRBV7-3 with TRBJ2-5, with 9 bases lining up with TRBD2. The germline CDR1 and CDR2 sequences are SGHTA and FQGTGA. The length of the CDR3 is 15 residues. Trimming at V came to 4 bases and at J to 7 bases, leaving 10 bases not matched to a gene. CDR3 nucleotides: TGTGCCAGCAGCTCATCGACTAGCGGTATGGGGACCCAGTACTTC. The encoded protein is CASSSSTSGMGTQYF. Full variable domain (rest looked up from reference TRBV7-3 and TRBJ2-5): GAGVSQTPSNKVTEKGKYVELRCDPISGHTALYWYRQSLGQGPEFLIYFQGTGAADDSGLPNDRFFAVRPEGSVSTLKIQRTERGDSAVYLCASSSSTSGMGTQYFGPGTRLLVL.

This clonotype has a count of ten or more. The chain is built from TRBV7-2 and TRBJ1-1, with D unresolved. Germline-derived CDR1 and CDR2 are SGHTA and FQGNSA. The CDR3 length is 15 residues. Trimming removed 0 bases from V and 2 bases from J, with 10 bases in between. CDR3 DNA sequence: TGTGCCAGCAGCTTAGCATTCAATAGTAACACTGAAGCTTTCTTT. Translating it yields CASSLAFNSNTEAFF.